These 9 T cell receptor beta chains came from one sample sequenced in a study of T cell changes during pregnancy in multiple sclerosis. Here immunoSEQ multiplex PCR was the method, and the copy in TCRdb shows in-frame clones only, minus some. This sample has more than 45,000 clones, with around 94% found just once. The sample in question was CD4+ T cells from peripheral blood mononuclear cells, obtained in the second trimester of pregnancy. Receptors originate from a female donor with multiple sclerosis, enrolled in a pregnancy study.

The V gene is TRBV7-2, the J gene TRBJ2-5, with 14 bases fitting TRBD2. This CDR3 has 14 amino acids. CDR1 is SGHTA and CDR2 is FQGNSA in the germline V gene. The V gene end was trimmed by 5 bases and the J gene end by 7 bases; junction bases not matched to a gene: 3. The CDR3 DNA reads TGTGCCAGCAGCGGAGGACTAGCGGGGGGGACCCAGTACTTC. This encodes CASSGGLAGGTQYF.

Only one count was recorded for this clone. V usage is TRBV25-1 and J usage is TRBJ1-6; 10 positions match TRBD1. Germline-derived CDR1 and CDR2 are MGHDK and SYGVNS. This CDR3 is 13 amino acids long. The V and J ends lost 8 bases and 6 bases, in that order; junction bases with no gene match: 1. CDR3 DNA sequence: TGTGCCAGCGGGGACAGGGGTAATTCACCCCTCCACTTT. This codes for CASGDRGNSPLHF.

The chain combines TRBV2 with TRBJ1-6; 10 positions match TRBD1. V shed 4 bases and J 10 bases; nucleotides not matched to a gene: 7. This CDR3 is 15 amino acids long. Looked up from germline, CDR1 is SNHLY and CDR2 is FYNNEI. Here the CDR3 reads CASSARDRGNSPLHF. CDR3 bases: TGTGCCAGCAGTGCCCGGGACAGGGGAAACTCACCCCTCCACTTT.

The chain links TRBV20-1 to TRBJ2-1, with unresolved D. The CDR3 extends over 10 amino acids. The germline gives CDR1 DFQATT, CDR2 SNEGSKA (reference sequence). V was clipped by 1 base and J by 9 bases, with 4 bases between them. The CDR3 sequence is CSARGSEQFF. The CDR3 DNA follows: TGCAGTGCTAGAGGTAGTGAGCAGTTCTTC.

The CDR3 DNA is TGTGCCAGCAGCTTGAGTCTGGCCTCCTACGAGCAGTACTTC. Its translation is CASSLSLASYEQYF. This chain uses TRBV5-4 with TRBJ2-7, with D hard to call. Germline assignment: CDR1 SGHNT and CDR2 YYREEE (reference sequence). The CDR3 has 14 residues. The V end was cut by 1 base, the J end by 0 bases, with 8 bases between.

This chain connects TRBV5-1 to TRBJ2-7; 11 positions agree with TRBD1. The CDR3 is 18 residues long. V shed 4 bases, J shed 0 bases, and the junction held 12 bases outside the gene matches. Germline assignment: CDR1 SGHRS and CDR2 YFSETQ. The CDR3 protein is CASSARDRGYKGSYEQYF. CDR3 sequence (DNA): TGCGCCAGCAGCGCCCGGGACAGGGGGTATAAGGGCTCCTACGAGCAGTACTTC.

This clone was picked up a small number of times. The chain links TRBV7-2 to TRBJ2-3, with 9 bases that match TRBD2. This CDR3 is built from 15 residues. V dropped 3 bases and J dropped 6; count of bases not matched to a gene: 7. Per germline, CDR1 SGHTA and CDR2 FQGNSA. CDR3 bases: TGTGCCAGCAGCTTGTCGAGCGGGAGGTTTGATACGCAGTATTTT. Translated: CASSLSSGRFDTQYF.

This chain joins TRBV2 and TRBJ2-3; weak D call: TRBD1 (5 bases). Trimming removed 5 bases from V and 5 bases from J, with 11 bases in between. CDR1 and CDR2 from the germline V gene are SNHLY and FYNNEI. The CDR3 totals 13 residues. The CDR3 DNA reads as TGTGCCAGCAGTTCTTTTAGGGGAGATACGCAGTATTTT. Amino acid sequence: CASSSFRGDTQYF.

The genes are TRBV9 and TRBJ2-1; D remains ambiguous. The germline V gene encodes CDR1 SGDLS and CDR2 YYNGEE. Trimming shortened V by 2 bases and J by 6 bases, and 9 bases separated the two germline ends. The CDR3 covers 13 residues. The CDR3 reads CASSVGPGNEQFF. CDR3 DNA: TGTGCCAGCAGCGTTGGGCCAGGCAATGAGCAGTTCTTC.